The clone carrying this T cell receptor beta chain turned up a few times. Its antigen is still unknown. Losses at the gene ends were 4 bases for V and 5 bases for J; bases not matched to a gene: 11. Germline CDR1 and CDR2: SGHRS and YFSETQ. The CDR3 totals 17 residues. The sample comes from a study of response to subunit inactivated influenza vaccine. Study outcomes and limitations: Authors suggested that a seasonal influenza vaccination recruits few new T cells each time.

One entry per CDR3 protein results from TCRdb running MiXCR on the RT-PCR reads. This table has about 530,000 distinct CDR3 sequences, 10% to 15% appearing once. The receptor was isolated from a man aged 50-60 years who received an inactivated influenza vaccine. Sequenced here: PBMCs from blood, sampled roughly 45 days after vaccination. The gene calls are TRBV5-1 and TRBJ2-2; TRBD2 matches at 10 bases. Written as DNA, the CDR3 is TGCGCCAGCAGCCCATCCCCAGCGGGAGGGGATACCGGGGAGCTGTTTTTT. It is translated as CASSPSPAGGDTGELFF.